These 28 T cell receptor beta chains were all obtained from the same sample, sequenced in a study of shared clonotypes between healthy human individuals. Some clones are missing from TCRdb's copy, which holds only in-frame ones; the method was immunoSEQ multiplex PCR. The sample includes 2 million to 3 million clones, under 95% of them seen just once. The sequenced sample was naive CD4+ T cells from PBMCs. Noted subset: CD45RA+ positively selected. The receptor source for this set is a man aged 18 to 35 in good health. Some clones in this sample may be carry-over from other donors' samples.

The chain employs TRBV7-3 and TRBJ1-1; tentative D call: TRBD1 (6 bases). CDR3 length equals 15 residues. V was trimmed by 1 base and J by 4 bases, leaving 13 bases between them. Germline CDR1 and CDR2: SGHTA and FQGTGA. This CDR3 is CASSLNGGAGTEAFF. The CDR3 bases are TGTGCCAGCAGCTTAAACGGGGGCGCGGGCACTGAAGCTTTCTTT.

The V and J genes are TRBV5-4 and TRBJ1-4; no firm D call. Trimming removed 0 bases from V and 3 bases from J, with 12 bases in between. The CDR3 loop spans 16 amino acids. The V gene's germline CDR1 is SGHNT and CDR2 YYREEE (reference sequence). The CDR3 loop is CASSLGGMGANEKLFF. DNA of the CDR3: TGTGCCAGCAGCTTGGGAGGGATGGGCGCTAATGAAAAACTGTTTTTT.

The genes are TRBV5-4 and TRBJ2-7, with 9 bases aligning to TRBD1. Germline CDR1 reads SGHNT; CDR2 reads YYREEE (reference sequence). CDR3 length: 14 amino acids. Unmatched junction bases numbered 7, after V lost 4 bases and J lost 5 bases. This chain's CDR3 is CASSGWDRENEQYF. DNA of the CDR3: TGTGCCAGCAGCGGGTGGGACAGGGAAAACGAGCAGTACTTC.

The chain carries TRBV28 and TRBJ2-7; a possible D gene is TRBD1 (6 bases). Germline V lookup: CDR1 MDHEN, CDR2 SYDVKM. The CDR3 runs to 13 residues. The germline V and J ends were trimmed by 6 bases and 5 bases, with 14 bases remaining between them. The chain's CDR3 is CASSPGTIHEQYF. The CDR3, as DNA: TGTGCCAGCAGCCCCGGGACAATCCACGAGCAGTACTTC.

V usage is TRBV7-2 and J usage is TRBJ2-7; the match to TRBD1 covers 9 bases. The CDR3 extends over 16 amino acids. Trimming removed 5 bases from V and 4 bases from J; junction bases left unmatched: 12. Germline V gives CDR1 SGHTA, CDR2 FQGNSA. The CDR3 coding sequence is TGTGCCAGCAGCCTAAGAACCGGGACAGGGACTTACGAGCAGTACTTC. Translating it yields CASSLRTGTGTYEQYF.

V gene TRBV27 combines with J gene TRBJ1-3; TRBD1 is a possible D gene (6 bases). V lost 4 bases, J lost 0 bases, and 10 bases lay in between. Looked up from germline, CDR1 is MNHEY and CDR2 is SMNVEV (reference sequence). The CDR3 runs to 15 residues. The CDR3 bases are TGTGCCAGCAGTTCTGCAGGGGCCTCTGGAAACACCATATATTTT. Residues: CASSSAGASGNTIYF.

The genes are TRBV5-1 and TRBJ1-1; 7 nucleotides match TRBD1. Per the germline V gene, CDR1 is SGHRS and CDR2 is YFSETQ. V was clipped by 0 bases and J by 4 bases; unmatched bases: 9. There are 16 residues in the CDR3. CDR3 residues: CASSLVFGTEGTEAFF. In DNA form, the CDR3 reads TGCGCCAGCAGCTTGGTTTTCGGGACAGAGGGCACTGAAGCTTTCTTT.

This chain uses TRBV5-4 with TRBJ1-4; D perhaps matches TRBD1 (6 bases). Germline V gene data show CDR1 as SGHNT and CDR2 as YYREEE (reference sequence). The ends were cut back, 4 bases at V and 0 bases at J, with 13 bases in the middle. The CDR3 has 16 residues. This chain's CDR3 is CASSRDRSTTNEKLFF. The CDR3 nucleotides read TGTGCCAGCAGCCGCGACAGGAGCACAACTAATGAAAAACTGTTTTTT. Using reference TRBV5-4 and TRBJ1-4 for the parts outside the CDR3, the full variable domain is ETGVTQSPTHLIKTRGQQVTLRCSSQSGHNTVSWYQQALGQGPQFIFQYYREEENGRGNFPPRFSGLQFPNYSSELNVNALELDDSALYLCASSRDRSTTNEKLFFGSGTQLSVL.

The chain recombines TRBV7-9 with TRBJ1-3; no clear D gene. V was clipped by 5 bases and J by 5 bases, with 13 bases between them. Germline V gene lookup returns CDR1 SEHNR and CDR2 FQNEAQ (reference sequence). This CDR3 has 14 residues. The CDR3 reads CASSRLDERNTIYF. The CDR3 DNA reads TGTGCCAGCAGCCGACTAGATGAGAGAAACACCATATATTTT.

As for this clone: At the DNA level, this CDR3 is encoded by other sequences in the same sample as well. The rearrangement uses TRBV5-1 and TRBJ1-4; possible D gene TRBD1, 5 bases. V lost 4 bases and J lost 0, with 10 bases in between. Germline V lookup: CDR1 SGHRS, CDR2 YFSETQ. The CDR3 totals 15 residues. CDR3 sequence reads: CASSHGTATNEKLFF. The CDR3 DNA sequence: TGCGCCAGCAGCCACGGGACGGCAACTAATGAAAAACTGTTTTTT.

The CDR3: CASRKPTGAWGYTF. The CDR3, as DNA: TGTGCCAGCAGAAAGCCTACAGGGGCCTGGGGCTACACCTTC. The V gene is TRBV6-5, the J gene TRBJ1-2; the match to TRBD1 covers 7 bases. Germline-derived CDR1 and CDR2 are MNHEY and SVGAGI. J was trimmed by 8 bases and V by 6 bases; bases with no gene match: 12. CDR3 length: 14 residues.

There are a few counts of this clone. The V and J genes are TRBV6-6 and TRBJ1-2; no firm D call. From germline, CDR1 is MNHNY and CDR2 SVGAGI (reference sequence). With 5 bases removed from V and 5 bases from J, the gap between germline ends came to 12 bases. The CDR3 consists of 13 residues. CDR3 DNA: TGTGCCAGCAGTAAAAGGGATGAGTATGGCTACACCTTC. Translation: CASSKRDEYGYTF.

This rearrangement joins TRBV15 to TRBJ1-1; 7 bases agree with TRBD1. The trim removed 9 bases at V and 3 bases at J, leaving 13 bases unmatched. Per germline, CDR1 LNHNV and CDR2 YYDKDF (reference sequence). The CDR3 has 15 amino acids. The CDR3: CATRHPDREDTEAFF. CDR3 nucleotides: TGTGCCACGCGGCACCCTGACAGGGAGGACACTGAAGCTTTCTTT.

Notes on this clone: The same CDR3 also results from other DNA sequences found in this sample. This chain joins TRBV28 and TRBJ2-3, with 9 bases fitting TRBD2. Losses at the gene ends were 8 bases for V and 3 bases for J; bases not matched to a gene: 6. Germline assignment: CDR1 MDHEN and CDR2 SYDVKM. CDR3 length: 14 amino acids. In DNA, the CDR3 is TGTGCCAGCCGTCTAGCGGGAAGGACAGATACGCAGTATTTT. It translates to CASRLAGRTDTQYF.

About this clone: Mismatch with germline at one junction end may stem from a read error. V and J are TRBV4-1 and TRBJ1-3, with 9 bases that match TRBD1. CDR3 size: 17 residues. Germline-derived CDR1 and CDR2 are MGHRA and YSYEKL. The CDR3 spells CASSHQSTGGSRNTIYF. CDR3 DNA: TGCGCCAGCAGCCATCAATCTACAGGGGGCTCTAGAAACACCATATATTTT.

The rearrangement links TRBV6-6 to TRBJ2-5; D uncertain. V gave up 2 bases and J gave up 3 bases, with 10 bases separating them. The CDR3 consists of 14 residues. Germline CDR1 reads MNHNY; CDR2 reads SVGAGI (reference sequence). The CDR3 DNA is TGTGCCAGCAGTTACACAGCCAGAGAAGAGACCCAGTACTTC. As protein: CASSYTAREETQYF.

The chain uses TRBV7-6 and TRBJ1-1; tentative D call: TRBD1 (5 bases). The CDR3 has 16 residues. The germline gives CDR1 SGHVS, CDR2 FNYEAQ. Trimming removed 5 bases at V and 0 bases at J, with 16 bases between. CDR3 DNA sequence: TGTGCCAGCAGCCCTGGGGGGGGACCTATGAACACTGAAGCTTTCTTT. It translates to CASSPGGGPMNTEAFF.

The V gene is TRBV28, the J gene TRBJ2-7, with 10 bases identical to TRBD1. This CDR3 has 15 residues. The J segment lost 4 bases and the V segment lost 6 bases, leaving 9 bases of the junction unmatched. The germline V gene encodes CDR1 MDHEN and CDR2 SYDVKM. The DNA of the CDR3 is TGTGCCAGCAGGGAATCCGGGACAGGGGATTACGAGCAGTACTTC. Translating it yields CASRESGTGDYEQYF.

The CDR3 DNA follows: TGTGCCAGCAGCGCCAGACGAGAAACAAGGAACGAGCAGTACTTC. Amino acid sequence: CASSARRETRNEQYF. The J gene is TRBJ2-7, the V gene TRBV7-8; D ambiguous. CDR1 and CDR2 (germline): SGHVS, FQNEAQ. The V gene lost 5 bases and the J gene lost 5 bases, with 19 bases spanning the gap. The CDR3 runs to 15 residues.

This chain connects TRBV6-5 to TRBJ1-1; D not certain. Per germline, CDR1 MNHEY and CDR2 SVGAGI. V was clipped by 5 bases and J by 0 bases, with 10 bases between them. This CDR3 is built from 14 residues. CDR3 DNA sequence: TGTGCCAGCAGTCTCAGAGCCATGAACACTGAAGCTTTCTTT. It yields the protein CASSLRAMNTEAFF.

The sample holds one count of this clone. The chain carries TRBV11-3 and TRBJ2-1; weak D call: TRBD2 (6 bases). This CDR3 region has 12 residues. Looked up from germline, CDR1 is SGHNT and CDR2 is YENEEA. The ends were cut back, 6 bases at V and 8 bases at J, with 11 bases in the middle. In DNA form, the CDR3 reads TGTGCCAGCAGTCGGACTACCGATGAGCAGTTCTTC. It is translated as CASSRTTDEQFF.

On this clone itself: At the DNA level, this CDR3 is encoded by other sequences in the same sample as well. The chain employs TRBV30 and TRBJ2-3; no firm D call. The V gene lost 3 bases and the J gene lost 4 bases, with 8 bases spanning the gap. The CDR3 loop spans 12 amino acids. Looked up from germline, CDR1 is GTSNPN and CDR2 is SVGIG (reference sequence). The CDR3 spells CAWSVGPDTQYF. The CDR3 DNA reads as TGTGCCTGGAGCGTGGGTCCAGATACGCAGTATTTT.

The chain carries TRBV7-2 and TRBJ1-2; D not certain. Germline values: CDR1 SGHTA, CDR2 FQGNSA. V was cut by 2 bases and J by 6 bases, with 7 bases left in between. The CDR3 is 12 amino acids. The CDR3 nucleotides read TGTGCCAGCAGCTTATTCGGGGATGGCTACACCTTC. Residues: CASSLFGDGYTF.

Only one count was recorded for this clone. This chain's CDR3 is CSVSRVYTGELFF. The CDR3 DNA reads as TGCAGCGTGTCCAGGGTCTACACCGGGGAGCTGTTTTTT. The rearrangement joins TRBV29-1 to TRBJ2-2, with a possible D match to TRBD1 (5 bases). The germline V gene has CDR1 SQVTM and CDR2 ANQGSEA. V was shortened by 6 bases and J by 3 bases, with 11 bases between the two germline ends. CDR3 size: 13 residues.

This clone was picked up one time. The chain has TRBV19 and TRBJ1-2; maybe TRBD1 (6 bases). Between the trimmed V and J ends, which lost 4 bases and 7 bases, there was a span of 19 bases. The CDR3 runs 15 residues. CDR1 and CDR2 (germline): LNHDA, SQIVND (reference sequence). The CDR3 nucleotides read TGTGCCAGTAGTACCGCGGCGGGGGCGTCAATTGGCTACACCTTC. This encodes CASSTAAGASIGYTF.

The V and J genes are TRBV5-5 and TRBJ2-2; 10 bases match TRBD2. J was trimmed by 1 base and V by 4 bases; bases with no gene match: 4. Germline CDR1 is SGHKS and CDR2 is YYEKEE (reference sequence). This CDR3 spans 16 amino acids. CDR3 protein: CASSALAGGNTGELFF. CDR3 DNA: TGTGCCAGCAGCGCCTTAGCGGGAGGGAACACCGGGGAGCTGTTTTTT.

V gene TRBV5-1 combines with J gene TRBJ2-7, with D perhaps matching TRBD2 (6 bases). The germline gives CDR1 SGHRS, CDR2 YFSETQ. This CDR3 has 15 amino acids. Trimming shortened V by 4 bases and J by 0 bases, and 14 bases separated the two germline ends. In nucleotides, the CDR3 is TGCGCCAGCAGCGCCCCCCCCGGGGGCTCCTACGAGCAGTACTTC. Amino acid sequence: CASSAPPGGSYEQYF.

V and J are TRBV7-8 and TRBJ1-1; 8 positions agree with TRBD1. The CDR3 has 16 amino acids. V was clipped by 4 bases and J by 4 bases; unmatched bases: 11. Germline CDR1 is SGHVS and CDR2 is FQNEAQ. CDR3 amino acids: CASSSQPIGQGTEAFF. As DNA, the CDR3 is TGTGCCAGCAGCTCCCAACCGATCGGACAGGGCACTGAAGCTTTCTTT.